Below, 19 T cell receptor beta chains from the same sample are listed, as sequenced in a study of cytomegalovirus exposure and HLA in healthy donors (dated by TCRdb to the late 2010s). Receptor libraries were prepared by the immunoSEQ multiplex PCR assay. For the multiplex PCR, a mixture combining 60 forward primers for TCR Vbeta segments and 13 reverse primers for TCR Jbeta segments was used. Entries here come from immuneACCESS through TCRdb and include only in-frame sequences with V and J called. Some clones fail to appear in such tables; in the studies checked, an unresolved V gene covers under half of the shortfall, and the cause of the remainder is unknown. A total of nearly 300,000 clones appear in this sample, roughly 85% of them only once. 3.5% to 4% of the sample goes to the ten largest clones. The sequenced material came from PBMCs. These receptors were collected from a man aged 35 to 55 in good health and CMV-seropositive.

The V and J genes are TRBV7-9 and TRBJ1-1, with 8 bases identical to TRBD1. CDR1 SEHNR and CDR2 FQNEAQ come from the germline V gene (reference sequence). The CDR3 sequence is 14 residues long. The J segment lost 9 bases and the V segment lost 4 bases, leaving 10 bases of the junction unmatched. In nucleotides, the CDR3 is TGTGCCAGCAGCTCCCAGCTAAGACAGGGGAAAGCTTTCTTT. It translates to CASSSQLRQGKAFF.

Concerning this clone itself: This same CDR3 is encoded by further DNA sequences in the sample. This rearrangement joins TRBV5-1 to TRBJ2-5; perhaps TRBD1 as D (5 bases). V was pared by 0 bases and J by 1 base, with 7 bases between. The germline V gene has CDR1 SGHRS and CDR2 YFSETQ. The CDR3 runs to 14 residues. The CDR3: CASSLGQGQETQYF. For the CDR3, the DNA is TGCGCCAGCAGCTTGGGGCAGGGCCAAGAGACCCAGTACTTC.

The V gene is TRBV19, the J gene TRBJ2-5; 11 bases fit TRBD2. CDR3 size: 18 residues. V lost 1 base and J lost 0; bases outside the gene matches: 7. Looked up from germline, CDR1 is LNHDA and CDR2 is SQIVND (reference sequence). For the CDR3, the DNA is TGTGCCAGTAGTATAGGCCATCGACTAGCGGGGAACCAAGAGACCCAGTACTTC. This gives the protein CASSIGHRLAGNQETQYF.

V and J are TRBV30 and TRBJ2-4; tentatively, D is TRBD2 (6 bases). This CDR3 spans 11 amino acids. V was cut by 5 bases and J by 5 bases, with 7 bases left in between. Looked up from germline, CDR1 is GTSNPN and CDR2 is SVGIG (reference sequence). The CDR3 DNA sequence: TGTGCCTGGGGGACTGAAAACATTCAGTACTTC. Its protein product is CAWGTENIQYF.

This chain links TRBV11-2 with TRBJ2-7; 8 bases match TRBD1. CDR1 is SGHAT and CDR2 is FQNNGV in the germline V gene. V trimming: 4 bases; J trimming: 3 bases; junction bases outside the gene matches: 5. The CDR3 has 14 amino acids. The DNA of the CDR3 is TGTGCCAGCAGCTCAGGACAGGGACTCTACGAGCAGTACTTC. It specifies CASSSGQGLYEQYF.

The J gene is TRBJ1-2, the V gene TRBV5-5, with 7 positions matching TRBD1. V lost 4 bases to trimming and J lost 5 bases; unmatched junction nucleotides: 5. The CDR3 spans 13 residues. CDR1 is SGHKS and CDR2 is YYEKEE in the germline V gene (reference sequence). The CDR3 sequence is CASSRQGWYGYTF. The CDR3 nucleotides read TGTGCCAGCAGCCGACAGGGTTGGTATGGCTACACCTTC.

The chain uses TRBV19 and TRBJ2-1, with 12 bases matching TRBD2. CDR3 length equals 17 residues. Unmatched junction bases numbered 6, after V lost 5 bases and J lost 1 base. Germline CDR1 reads LNHDA; CDR2 reads SQIVND (reference sequence). The CDR3 here is CASSWSGLAGSYNEQFF. The CDR3 nucleotides are TGTGCCAGTAGTTGGTCGGGACTAGCGGGTTCCTACAATGAGCAGTTCTTC.

The rearrangement links TRBV5-6 to TRBJ1-2, with D unresolved. Germline CDR1 reads SGHDT; CDR2 reads YYEEEE. This CDR3 has 17 amino acids. The V and J ends lost 3 bases and 0 bases respectively, with 18 bases between them. The CDR3 region is CASSYVGRSNSNYGYTF. CDR3 DNA: TGTGCCAGCAGCTATGTCGGTCGATCAAATTCTAACTATGGCTACACCTTC.

This sequence joins TRBV5-1 and TRBJ2-2, with 8 bases fitting TRBD1. CDR1 and CDR2 (germline): SGHRS, YFSETQ. CDR3 length: 14 residues. The ends lost 4 bases at V and 5 bases at J; junction bases unmatched: 4. CDR3 nucleotides: TGCGCCAGCAGCCCAGGGGGCGGGACCGGGGAGCTGTTTTTT. Translation gives CASSPGGGTGELFF.

This CDR3 is CASSLEHWGSIYGYTF. CDR3 DNA sequence: TGTGCCAGCAGCTTAGAGCATTGGGGCAGTATCTATGGCTACACCTTC. The chain recombines TRBV7-2 with TRBJ1-2; TRBD1 might be the D (5 bases). CDR1 and CDR2 (germline): SGHTA, FQGNSA. Trimming removed 1 base at V and 4 bases at J, with 16 bases between. This CDR3 has 16 amino acids. Complete variable domain (other parts from reference TRBV7-2 and TRBJ1-2): GAGVSQSPSNKVTEKGKDVELRCDPISGHTALYWYRQSLGQGLEFLIYFQGNSAPDKSGLPSDRFSAERTGGSVSTLTIQRTQQEDSAVYLCASSLEHWGSIYGYTFGSGTRLTVV.

The J gene is TRBJ1-4, the V gene TRBV6-1; maybe TRBD1 (6 bases). The CDR3 totals 16 residues. Trimming removed 1 base from V and 0 bases from J, with 9 bases in between. The V gene's germline CDR1 is MNHNS and CDR2 SASEGT. CDR3 sequence (DNA): TGTGCCAGCAGTGAAGACAGGGATACAACTAATGAAAAACTGTTTTTT. Amino acids: CASSEDRDTTNEKLFF.

The V gene is TRBV6-5, the J gene TRBJ2-7, with D perhaps matching TRBD1 (6 bases). CDR3 length equals 14 residues. The V end lost 0 bases, the J end lost 7 bases, and 13 bases lay between the germline ends. Germline V gene sequence: CDR1 MNHEY, CDR2 SVGAGI. The CDR3 sequence: CASSYSMGHREQYF. The CDR3 nucleotides read TGTGCCAGCAGTTACTCGATGGGACATAGAGAGCAGTACTTC.

The chain has TRBV4-3 and TRBJ2-1; TRBD2 agrees at 8 bases. The V gene end was trimmed by 4 bases and the J gene end by 0 bases; junction bases not matched to a gene: 5. CDR1 and CDR2 from the germline V gene are LGHNA and YSLEER. The CDR3 is 16 residues long. The CDR3 region has the DNA TGCGCCAGCAGCCCCGCACTAGCGGACTCCTACAATGAGCAGTTCTTC. This gives the protein CASSPALADSYNEQFF.

The rearrangement uses TRBV29-1 and TRBJ2-7; weak D call: TRBD1 (6 bases). Germline V gene lookup returns CDR1 SQVTM and CDR2 ANQGSEA. This CDR3 region has 14 residues. The V end was cut by 2 bases, the J end by 0 bases, with 11 bases between. CDR3 sequence: CSVEQTGISYEQYF. In DNA form, the CDR3 reads TGCAGCGTTGAACAAACAGGGATCTCCTACGAGCAGTACTTC.

This clone has a handful of counts. The chain couples TRBV25-1 to TRBJ2-5; 7 positions agree with TRBD2. The CDR3 spans 14 residues. Germline-derived CDR1 and CDR2 are MGHDK and SYGVNS. J lost 5 bases, V lost 1 base, and 4 bases had no gene match. The CDR3 DNA reads as TGTGCCAGCAGTGAATTCGGGGGGTACGAGACCCAGTACTTC. This gives the protein CASSEFGGYETQYF. Looking up the rest from reference TRBV25-1 and TRBJ2-5 gives the full variable domain: EADIYQTPRYLVIGTGKKITLECSQTMGHDKMYWYQQDPGMELHLIHYSYGVNSTEKGDLSSESTVSRIRTEHFPLTLESARPSHTSQYLCASSEFGGYETQYFGPGTRLLVL.

The chain employs TRBV5-1 and TRBJ2-7; 9 bases are shared with TRBD1. The CDR3 extends over 17 amino acids. The V gene's germline CDR1 is SGHRS and CDR2 YFSETQ. V trimming: 0 bases; J trimming: 5 bases; junction bases outside the gene matches: 12. DNA for the CDR3: TGCGCCAGCAGCTTGGGGACCCGGGACAGGGACGGAGACGAGCAGTACTTC. Protein product: CASSLGTRDRDGDEQYF. Supplemented by reference TRBV5-1 and TRBJ2-7, the full variable domain reads KAGVTQTPRYLIKTRGQQVTLSCSPISGHRSVSWYQQTPGQGLQFLFEYFSETQRNKGNFPGRFSGRQFSNSRSEMNVSTLELGDSALYLCASSLGTRDRDGDEQYFGPGTRLTVT.

The rearrangement joins TRBV7-9 to TRBJ2-2; D remains ambiguous. Germline-derived CDR1 and CDR2 are SEHNR and FQNEAQ (reference sequence). Trimming took 2 bases from V and 5 from J, leaving 6 bases between them. The CDR3 loop spans 13 amino acids. The CDR3 DNA is TGTGCCAGCAGCTTAACCGGGACCGGGGAGCTGTTTTTT. Encoded protein: CASSLTGTGELFF.

This chain links TRBV15 with TRBJ1-2, with D possibly matching TRBD1 (6 bases). The CDR3 loop spans 15 amino acids. Per the germline V gene, CDR1 is LNHNV and CDR2 is YYDKDF (reference sequence). V was clipped by 3 bases and J by 8 bases, with 19 bases between them. CDR3 bases: TGTGCCACCAGCAGGGCCCCCGGATTCAGGGGCGGCTACACCTTC. Its translation: CATSRAPGFRGGYTF.

The chain has TRBV29-1 and TRBJ2-5, with D maybe TRBD1 (6 bases). The germline V gene has CDR1 SQVTM and CDR2 ANQGSEA. V was trimmed by 3 bases and J by 4 bases, leaving 15 bases between them. The CDR3 has 14 residues. The CDR3 sequence: CSVDLPTGRETQYF. Here the CDR3 DNA reads TGCAGCGTTGATTTGCCCACAGGGAGAGAGACCCAGTACTTC.